This T cell receptor beta chain was captured by sequencing in a study of T cells after yellow fever vaccination. Study-wide results and limits: Weaker overall, the secondary response nonetheless peaked faster (day 5 versus 15).

This clonotype was counted only a few times. The antigen is not known. V shed 6 bases, J shed 6 bases, and the junction held 5 bases outside the gene matches. Germline CDR1 reads SNHLY; CDR2 reads FYNNEI. The CDR3 runs to 13 residues. The study made its TCR cDNA through 5'RACE template switching. That step introduced a universal primer site along with UMIs. One entry per CDR3 protein results from TCRdb running MiXCR on the 5' RACE reads. The sample shows about 260,000 distinct CDR3 sequences, 10% to 15% of them seen only once. The receptor comes from a man aged 25 to 40 who received the YFV17D yellow fever vaccine. V is TRBV2 and J is TRBJ2-1, with 7 bases that match TRBD1. The sequencing here drew on CD4+ T cells sorted from PBMCs, taken 45 days after the yellow fever booster vaccination. The CDR3 here is CASRVDRVNEQFF. The CDR3, as DNA: TGTGCCAGCAGAGTCGACAGGGTCAATGAGCAGTTCTTC.